This T cell receptor (beta chain) was obtained from a study of lymphopenia after photon versus proton radiotherapy. As concerns this clone: What it recognizes is unknown.

Study-level results: Relative stability marked proton patients; photon patients lost diversity and naive cells. After lymphocyte nadir, photon-treated repertoires showed oligoclonal expansion, especially CD8+ Temra. Larger post-nadir TCR diversity loss correlated inversely with survival in deceased patients.

Clones were sequenced by immunoSEQ multiplex PCR, and TCRdb holds only the in-frame ones, with some missing. The sample lists about 26,000 clones; around four fifths were seen once. This specimen consisted of peripheral blood, obtained from a patient treated with photon-based radiotherapy. This receptor was obtained from a woman in her forties or fifties with pancreatic cancer.

The CDR3 DNA follows: TGCGCCAGCAGCCAAAAGGAGGCTAGCCCCTGGAATGAGCAGTTCTTC. Residues: CASSQKEASPWNEQFF. This chain links TRBV4-3 with TRBJ2-1; D might be TRBD2 (5 bases). Looked up from germline, CDR1 is LGHNA and CDR2 is YSLEER. With 2 bases removed from V and 7 bases from J, the gap between germline ends came to 18 bases. The length of the CDR3 is 16 residues.